This T cell receptor (beta chain) was recorded in a study of CD8 T cells in ankylosing spondylitis. The study, taken as a whole, reports: What seemed typical of ankylosing spondylitis blood was a TCR beta motif built from several highly homologous variants.

Remarks on this clonotype: Its antigen is as yet unknown.

A single record per CDR3 protein comes from TCRdb applying MiXCR to the 5' RACE reads. The data hold 75,000 to 95,000 distinct CDR3 sequences, with roughly 8.8% observed a single time. This TCR was sampled from a male donor with ankylosing spondylitis. The source material was blood, either unsorted or a sorted T cell fraction (not recorded which).

The CDR3 DNA follows: TGTGCCAGCAGAGGGGACTATGGCTACACCTTC. Translation: CASRGDYGYTF. This chain uses TRBV2 with TRBJ1-2, with D possibly matching TRBD1 (5 bases). The CDR3 has 11 residues. CDR1 and CDR2 (germline): SNHLY, FYNNEI. Trimming cost V 6 bases and J 3 bases, with 5 bases left between them. Supplemented by reference TRBV2 and TRBJ1-2, the full variable domain reads EPEVTQTPSHQVTQMGQEVILRCVPISNHLYFYWYRQILGQKVEFLVSFYNNEISEKSEIFDDQFSVERPDGSNFTLKIRSTKLEDSAMYFCASRGDYGYTFGSGTRLTVV.